Following are 23 T cell receptor beta chains from one sample sequenced in a study of T cell repertoires in cytomegalovirus infection. One entry per CDR3 protein, called by TCRdb with MiXCR from the reads. The data show roughly 630,000 distinct CDR3 sequences, approximately 24% seen once. The sample consisted of CD8+ T cells from PBMCs. The receptors were gathered from a human donor in good health (CMV status not recorded). Some clones in this sample may be carry-over from other donors' samples.

This clonotype was picked up a small number of times. The chain joins TRBV12-5 to TRBJ1-2, with D possibly matching TRBD1 (6 bases). This CDR3 comprises 13 residues. Germline CDR1 is LGHNT and CDR2 is FRNRAP. V shed 5 bases and J shed 2 bases, with 9 bases lying between them. The CDR3 spells CASGEGGNYGYTF. CDR3 coding DNA: TGTGCTAGTGGTGAGGGGGGAAACTATGGCTACACCTTC.

Points on this clonotype: A much larger clone differs by one base, so this may be a read error. This sequence joins TRBV14 and TRBJ2-4, with 7 positions matching TRBD2. Germline CDR1 SGHDN, CDR2 FVKESK. V was pared by 3 bases and J by 3 bases, with 8 bases of the junction left unmatched. CDR3 length: 16 residues. CDR3 sequence reads: CASSQYPGLVKNIQYF. The CDR3 nucleotides are TGTGCCAGCAGCCAGTATCCAGGACTAGTCAAAAACATTCAGTACTTC.

This clonotype was observed a handful of times. V and J are TRBV27 and TRBJ2-1, with TRBD2 identical over 12 bases. CDR3 length: 14 amino acids. Trimming cost V 5 bases and J 9 bases; bases outside gene matches: 5. Germline CDR1 MNHEY, CDR2 SMNVEV (reference sequence). The chain's CDR3 is CASSRLAGDAEQFF. The CDR3 DNA is TGTGCCAGCAGTCGACTAGCGGGGGATGCTGAGCAGTTCTTC.

V and J are TRBV6-5 and TRBJ2-7; a possible D gene is TRBD2 (5 bases). Trimming removed 2 bases at V and 3 bases at J, with 11 bases between. The CDR3 extends over 14 amino acids. Germline V gene lookup returns CDR1 MNHEY and CDR2 SVGAGI. The CDR3: CASSYDERSYEQYF. CDR3 nucleotide sequence: TGTGCCAGCAGTTACGACGAGCGGAGCTACGAGCAGTACTTC.

This chain uses TRBV7-9 with TRBJ1-2; no firm D call. Trimming took 5 bases from V and 3 from J, leaving 13 bases between them. Germline loops: CDR1 SEHNR, CDR2 FQNEAQ (reference sequence). The CDR3 covers 14 residues. CDR3 region: CASSLDYSHYGYTF. The CDR3 DNA sequence: TGTGCCAGCAGCCTCGACTACTCCCACTATGGCTACACCTTC.

The chain is built from TRBV20-1 and TRBJ1-1, with 9 bases that match TRBD1. CDR3 length: 13 amino acids. Germline V CDR1 and CDR2: DFQATT, SNEGSKA (reference sequence). J lost 6 bases, V lost 3 bases, and 5 bases had no gene match. CDR3 sequence: CSARDRGVSEAFF. The CDR3 coding sequence is TGCAGTGCTAGGGACAGGGGAGTCTCTGAAGCTTTCTTT.

This clonotype was seen only a few times. V usage is TRBV29-1 and J usage is TRBJ2-1; 8 bases match TRBD1. Germline lookup yields CDR1 SQVTM and CDR2 ANQGSEA. Trimming removed 5 bases from V and 6 bases from J; junction bases left unmatched: 6. This CDR3 is 13 amino acids long. CDR3 in amino acids: CSVWQGAVNEQFF. The CDR3 nucleotides are TGCAGCGTTTGGCAGGGGGCGGTCAATGAGCAGTTCTTC.

The rearrangement uses TRBV6-6 and TRBJ2-3; no firm D call. Trimming left V 0 bases short and J 4 bases short, with 11 bases between. CDR1 and CDR2 (germline): MNHNY, SVGAGI (reference sequence). The CDR3 loop spans 15 amino acids. CDR3 region: CASSYSKPRSDTQYF. The CDR3 nucleotides are TGTGCCAGCAGTTACTCGAAACCCAGGTCAGATACGCAGTATTTT.

V and J are TRBV6-5 and TRBJ2-1, with D perhaps matching TRBD2 (6 bases). Trimming cost V 5 bases and J 4 bases, with 15 bases left between them. The CDR3 runs 15 residues. Looked up from germline, CDR1 is MNHEY and CDR2 is SVGAGI. The CDR3 spells CASSETSSRYNEQFF. In DNA form, the CDR3 reads TGTGCCAGCAGTGAGACTAGTTCGAGATACAATGAGCAGTTCTTC.

The chain joins TRBV29-1 to TRBJ1-1; a weak D match, TRBD1 (5 bases). This CDR3 is built from 15 residues. V was pared by 0 bases and J by 0 bases, with 11 bases between. CDR1 is SQVTM and CDR2 is ANQGSEA in the germline V gene. DNA of the CDR3: TGCAGCGTTGAAGATCTTATAGGGGTGAACACTGAAGCTTTCTTT. This gives the protein CSVEDLIGVNTEAFF.

The V gene is TRBV4-3, the J gene TRBJ2-3; D possibly matches TRBD1 or TRBD2 (5 bases each). The germline CDR1 and CDR2 sequences are LGHNA and YSLEER. The CDR3 has 17 amino acids. V shed 1 base and J shed 0 bases, with 14 bases lying between them. The CDR3 nucleotides read TGCGCCAGCAGCCAAGTGGGGGTCCAGACTAGCACAGATACGCAGTATTTT. It translates to CASSQVGVQTSTDTQYF.

Notes on this clonotype: At one of its ends the junction is not consistent with the germline gene, which may arise from a read error. The chain combines TRBV7-6 with TRBJ2-2; D gene unclear. The germline V gene has CDR1 SGHVS and CDR2 FNYEAQ. The CDR3 spans 15 residues. DNA for the CDR3: TGTGCCAGTAGCCTCCCTGGAAGGAACACCGAGGAGCTGTTTTTT. This translates into CASSLPGRNTEELFF.

The chain has TRBV4-2 and TRBJ2-3, with D hard to call. Looked up from germline, CDR1 is LGHNA and CDR2 is YNFKEQ. V was trimmed by 0 bases and J by 2 bases, leaving 9 bases between them. The length of the CDR3 is 15 residues. CDR3 DNA: TGTGCCAGCAGCCAAGAAGACGCTACCACAGATACGCAGTATTTT. Its translation is CASSQEDATTDTQYF.

In this sample, this clonotype turned up a few times. V and J are TRBV2 and TRBJ2-1; TRBD2 aligns across 7 bases. This CDR3 is 15 amino acids long. Germline lookup yields CDR1 SNHLY and CDR2 FYNNEI. The V and J ends lost 2 bases and 4 bases, in that order; junction bases with no gene match: 5. CDR3 amino acids: CASSESGTNYNEQFF. The CDR3 bases are TGTGCCAGCAGTGAATCCGGGACTAATTACAATGAGCAGTTCTTC. Complete variable domain (other parts from reference TRBV2 and TRBJ2-1): EPEVTQTPSHQVTQMGQEVILRCVPISNHLYFYWYRQILGQKVEFLVSFYNNEISEKSEIFDDQFSVERPDGSNFTLKIRSTKLEDSAMYFCASSESGTNYNEQFFGPGTRLTVL.

The chain recombines TRBV13 with TRBJ2-5; 10 bases are a match to TRBD2. Germline-derived CDR1 and CDR2 are PRHDT and FYEKMQ (reference sequence). This CDR3 contains 15 residues. V shed 5 bases and J 3 bases; nucleotides not matched to a gene: 6. The CDR3: CASSTGTSEEETQYF. As DNA, the CDR3 is TGTGCCAGCAGCACCGGGACTAGCGAAGAAGAGACCCAGTACTTC.

The chain recombines TRBV11-2 with TRBJ2-5; the D call may be TRBD1 or TRBD2 (5 bases each). This CDR3 has 15 residues. Trimming shortened V by 5 bases and J by 3 bases, and 16 bases separated the two germline ends. Germline loops: CDR1 SGHAT, CDR2 FQNNGV. CDR3 loop: CASSPTPGAEETQYF. In DNA form, the CDR3 reads TGTGCCAGCAGCCCGACGCCCGGGGCGGAAGAGACCCAGTACTTC.

Many counts were recorded for this clonotype. This chain uses TRBV7-2 with TRBJ1-2; D gene ambiguous. CDR3 size: 11 residues. From germline, CDR1 is SGHTA and CDR2 FQGNSA. V was shortened by 4 bases and J by 9 bases, with 9 bases between the two germline ends. CDR3 residues: CASSSDGSYTF. CDR3 in DNA: TGTGCCAGCAGCTCAGACGGGAGCTACACCTTC.

This clonotype turned up a few times. V gene TRBV5-1 combines with J gene TRBJ2-1; possibly TRBD1 for D (6 bases). The CDR3 runs 13 residues. V gave up 4 bases and J gave up 7 bases, with 12 bases separating them. Germline V lookup: CDR1 SGHRS, CDR2 YFSETQ. The CDR3 loop is CASSRTEWNEQFF. The CDR3 nucleotides read TGCGCCAGCAGCCGGACAGAATGGAATGAGCAGTTCTTC.

The chain recombines TRBV27 with TRBJ1-1, with D unclear. Germline CDR1 MNHEY, CDR2 SMNVEV (reference sequence). This CDR3 is built from 14 residues. Trimming removed 1 base at V and 6 bases at J, with 12 bases between. DNA for the CDR3: TGTGCCAGCAGTTTATGGGAGTCGGCGGCTGAAGCTTTCTTT. As protein: CASSLWESAAEAFF.

This clonotype turned up a few times. V usage is TRBV23-1 and J usage is TRBJ1-4; TRBD1 agrees at 7 bases. TRBV23-1 is marked as an open reading frame, function uncertain. J lost 5 bases, V lost 3 bases, and 6 bases had no gene match. The CDR3 length is 15 residues. The CDR3 DNA reads as TGCGCCAGCAGTCACCTGGGACAGTTAAATGAAAAACTGTTTTTT. Translating gives CASSHLGQLNEKLFF.

As concerns this clonotype: One end of the junction varies from germline; a read error may be responsible. The chain recombines TRBV28 with TRBJ1-2; TRBD1 agrees at 7 bases. The CDR3 has 15 residues. The germline V gene encodes CDR1 MDHEN and CDR2 SYDVKM. CDR3 loop: CASSFPGQRFYSYTF. CDR3 coding DNA: TGTGCCAGCAGTTTCCCGGGACAGCGGTTCTATAGCTACACCTTC.

This clonotype was recorded a few times. The rearrangement uses TRBV20-1 and TRBJ1-1; D uncertain. The CDR3 covers 13 residues. The germline gives CDR1 DFQATT, CDR2 SNEGSKA (reference sequence). V gave up 0 bases and J gave up 4 bases, with 9 bases separating them. The CDR3 reads CSARDIGFTEAFF. DNA for the CDR3: TGCAGTGCTAGAGATATAGGTTTCACTGAAGCTTTCTTT.

In its sample, this clonotype was seen many times. The chain couples TRBV29-1 to TRBJ2-1; tentative D call: TRBD2 (7 bases). The germline CDR1 and CDR2 sequences are SQVTM and ANQGSEA. The CDR3 contains 17 residues. V shed 7 bases and J shed 4 bases, with 26 bases lying between them. CDR3 residues: CSAAAEEGGPVYNEQFF. CDR3 bases: TGCAGCGCGGCCGCCGAAGAGGGGGGGCCAGTGTACAATGAGCAGTTCTTC.